These T cell receptor beta chains were read from a single sample in a study of blood T cell repertoires in COVID-19. Clones were sequenced by immunoSEQ multiplex PCR, and TCRdb holds only the in-frame ones, with some missing. This repertoire shows almost 350,000 clones, about 88% found once; its top ten account for over 0.9%. The source material was PBMCs or T cells enriched from blood (not recorded which). Receptors were obtained from a woman aged 25 to 39 who had been exposed to COVID-19. Both conserved end residues are part of each CDR3. The D gene is left open where the match is weak. Rows may omit the clone size; those that give it use once, few, many or a size class.

DNA	CDR3	size	V	J	D
TGCGCCAGCCTCTCGACTCCGACAGATCGCACAGATACGCAGTATTTT	CASLSTPTDRTDTQYF	.	TRBV5-1	TRBJ2-3	.
TGTGCCAGCAGCCGGGATAGACAGTTACAAGAGACCCAGTACTTC	CASSRDRQLQETQYF	.	TRBV3-1/TRBV3-2	TRBJ2-5	.
TGTGCCAGCAGCCCGAGGGACAGCTACAATGAGCAGTTCTTC	CASSPRDSYNEQFF	.	TRBV28	TRBJ2-1	TRBD1
TGTGCCAGCAGTTATAACAGGGGGTATCACGAGCAGTACTTC	CASSYNRGYHEQYF	.	TRBV6-5	TRBJ2-7	TRBD1
TGCAGCGCCAGGGGATGGATAGCTGAAGCTTTCTTT	CSARGWIAEAFF	.	TRBV29-1	TRBJ1-1	.
TGTGCCATCAGTGGCCTAGCGAGTAACAATGAGCAGTTCTTC	CAISGLASNNEQFF	.	TRBV10-3	TRBJ2-1	.
TGTGCCAGCAGCCGGACAGGGGGCGACATGAACACTGAAGCTTTCTTT	CASSRTGGDMNTEAFF	.	TRBV3-1/TRBV3-2	TRBJ1-1	TRBD1
TGTGCCACCAGCAGAGAATTAACTAGCGGGTACAATGAGCAGTTCTTC	CATSRELTSGYNEQFF	once	TRBV15	TRBJ2-1	TRBD2
TGTGCCATCAGTGTCGGGGAGACGAACACTGAAGCTTTCTTT	CAISVGETNTEAFF	.	TRBV10-3	TRBJ1-1	.
TGTGCCAGTAGTATAGGACAGGGGGCCGGCAATCAGCCCCAGCATTTT	CASSIGQGAGNQPQHF	.	TRBV19	TRBJ1-5	TRBD1
TGTGCCACCAGTGGGGCCCCCCCGGACGAGCAGTACTTC	CATSGAPPDEQYF	.	TRBV24-1	TRBJ2-7	.
TGCAGCGCCATTCAAGGGGGGGCTGATGAAAAACTGTTTTTT	CSAIQGGADEKLFF	.	TRBV29-1	TRBJ1-4	.
TGCGCCAGCAGTCGACTAGCAACGAGACCCAATGAGCAGTTCTTC	CASSRLATRPNEQFF	.	TRBV5-1	TRBJ2-1	TRBD2
TGTGCCAGCAGTTACGGTGTAGGGGGCTTTGAGCAGTACTTC	CASSYGVGGFEQYF	few	TRBV6-5	TRBJ2-7	TRBD1
TGTGCCAGCAATTTGGGGACAGGGGATGGCTACACCTTC	CASNLGTGDGYTF	.	TRBV2	TRBJ1-2	TRBD1
TGTGCCAGCAAAGGGAGCATGGACTCTGGAAACACCATATATTTT	CASKGSMDSGNTIYF	.	TRBV6-5	TRBJ1-3	.
TGTGCCAGCAGTCCGAGCTCCTACAATGAGCAGTTCTTC	CASSPSSYNEQFF	.	TRBV2	TRBJ2-1	.
TGTGCCAGCAGCCAACTATCCGGGACTAGCGGGAAGGCTAACACCGGGGAGCTGTTTTTT	CASSQLSGTSGKANTGELFF	.	TRBV4-2	TRBJ2-2	TRBD2
TGTGCCTGGACCGCGGGGCAGGGAGGTCAGCCCCAGCATTTT	CAWTAGQGGQPQHF	.	TRBV30	TRBJ1-5	.
TGTGCCAGCAGTTTCTCGAGGACAGAAAACATTCAGTACTTC	CASSFSRTENIQYF	.	TRBV28	TRBJ2-4	.
TGTGCCAGCAGCGCCACGGGCTATCCTAGCCAGCCCCAGCATTTT	CASSATGYPSQPQHF	.	TRBV7-9	TRBJ1-5	.
TGCGCCAGCAGCTTACTAGGGAGACAGCCCCAGCATTTT	CASSLLGRQPQHF	.	TRBV5-1	TRBJ1-5	.
TGCGCCAGCAGCTTGAGACAGGGGAGAGGGACTGAAGCTTTCTTT	CASSLRQGRGTEAFF	.	TRBV5-1	TRBJ1-1	TRBD1
TGTGCCAGCAGCTTAGGGGCGCTCTCCCCAGTTGACTTC	CASSLGALSPVDF	.	TRBV7-6	TRBJ2-5	.
TGTGCCAGCAGCTTGTCGGACAGGGCGAACACTGAAGCTTTCTTT	CASSLSDRANTEAFF	.	TRBV5-5	TRBJ1-1	TRBD1
TGTGCCAGCACCACAGGGGTTCAGCCCCAGCATTTT	CASTTGVQPQHF	.	TRBV12-3/TRBV12-4	TRBJ1-5	TRBD1
TGTGCCACCAGCAGAGACAGGGCAGGGGGTCAGCCCCAGCATTTT	CATSRDRAGGQPQHF	.	TRBV15	TRBJ1-5	TRBD1
TGCAGCGTTGGGGGTGTGGGGACTAGCGGGAGGGCCTACGAGCAGTACTTC	CSVGGVGTSGRAYEQYF	.	TRBV29-1	TRBJ2-7	TRBD2
TGTGCCAGCAGCTTAGATCGGAGAGTCTACGAGCAGTACTTC	CASSLDRRVYEQYF	.	TRBV11-3	TRBJ2-7	.
TGCGCCAGCAGCTTCGAAGTCGGGGTTACGAACACTGAAGCTTTCTTT	CASSFEVGVTNTEAFF	.	TRBV5-1	TRBJ1-1	.
TGCGCCAGCAGCCTGTGGACAGGGGGCGCAAATGGCTACACCTTC	CASSLWTGGANGYTF	.	TRBV5-1	TRBJ1-2	TRBD1
TGTGCCACCAGTGATTTGCACTTCCCGGGACTAGCGGGAGGGGGCACCGGGGAGCTGTTTTTT	CATSDLHFPGLAGGGTGELFF	.	TRBV24-1	TRBJ2-2	TRBD2
TGTGCCAGCAGTTTAGTGTCCCGCGGGGAGCTGTTTTTT	CASSLVSRGELFF	.	TRBV12-3/TRBV12-4	TRBJ2-2	.
TGTGCCAGCAGCGTTGTCGATCCGGGTGAGCAGTTCTTC	CASSVVDPGEQFF	.	TRBV9	TRBJ2-1	.
TGTGCCAGCAGCTTAGTGCCAGGGTCCCTCAACACTGAAGCTTTCTTT	CASSLVPGSLNTEAFF	.	TRBV7-6	TRBJ1-1	.
TGTGCCAGCAGCCAAGCCACGGTCCCTGAAGCTTTCTTT	CASSQATVPEAFF	.	TRBV7-9	TRBJ1-1	.
TGTGCCAGCAGCTTCGGGTATGAGCAGTTCTTC	CASSFGYEQFF	.	TRBV7-2	TRBJ2-1	.
TGCGCCAGCAGCTTGGCCGACACCTATGGCTACACCTTC	CASSLADTYGYTF	.	TRBV5-1	TRBJ1-2	.
TGTGCCAGCAGCTGGTCTGAGTTCGGGGAGCTGTTTTTT	CASSWSEFGELFF	.	TRBV5-6	TRBJ2-2	.
TGTGCCAGCAGCCATGGACTAGCCAGCTCCTACGAGCAGTACTTC	CASSHGLASSYEQYF	.	TRBV3-1/TRBV3-2	TRBJ2-7	TRBD2